A single sample gave rise to the 14 T cell receptor beta chains below, sequenced in a study of a mutant IDH1 vaccine in newly diagnosed glioma. The time point is: week 35, safety follow-up. Every vaccination contained 300 ug of the mutant IDH1 20-mer peptide and was paired with topical imiquimod. The antigens for these receptors are not known. Repertoires were generated with immunoSEQ multiplex PCR, while TCRdb's copy carries only in-frame clones and drops some. The sample includes about 60,000 clones, 80% to 90% seen only once; the top ten take about 4.2%. The sequences come from PBMCs, collected from a glioma patient whose treatment included an IDH1 peptide vaccine. These receptors were obtained from a man aged 30 to 45 with glioma.

The J gene is TRBJ2-7, the V gene TRBV2; 8 bases align to TRBD2. V was pared by 5 bases and J by 2 bases, with 5 bases of the junction left unmatched. This CDR3 spans 14 amino acids. CDR1 and CDR2 from the germline V gene are SNHLY and FYNNEI. In DNA form, the CDR3 reads TGTGCCAGCAGTTTGTCGGGGGGGGCCTACGAGCAGTACTTC. Its translation is CASSLSGGAYEQYF.

The V and J genes are TRBV19 and TRBJ1-5, with D perhaps matching TRBD1 (5 bases). The CDR3 sequence is 13 residues long. Looked up from germline, CDR1 is LNHDA and CDR2 is SQIVND (reference sequence). V was clipped by 1 base and J by 6 bases, with 7 bases between them. The CDR3 region has the DNA TGTGCCAGTAGTATAGGGGGCGGTCAGCCCCAGCATTTT. This encodes CASSIGGGQPQHF.

The genes are TRBV6-5 and TRBJ2-2, with 7 bases identical to TRBD2. The V gene end was trimmed by 0 bases and the J gene end by 6 bases; junction bases not matched to a gene: 7. Germline CDR1 MNHEY, CDR2 SVGAGI. The CDR3 is made up of 16 amino acids. CDR3 sequence reads: CASSYSGRAHAGELFF. Here the CDR3 DNA reads TGTGCCAGCAGTTACTCGGGGAGGGCCCACGCCGGGGAGCTGTTTTTT.

The rearrangement links TRBV6-1 to TRBJ1-2, with 11 positions matching TRBD1. The germline V gene encodes CDR1 MNHNS and CDR2 SASEGT. Germline trimming cut 1 base from V and 5 bases from J; bases unmatched to any gene: 6. The CDR3 runs 16 residues. CDR3: CASSEGGTGGSYGYTF. The CDR3 DNA reads as TGTGCCAGCAGTGAAGGTGGGACAGGGGGAAGTTATGGCTACACCTTC.

V gene TRBV13 combines with J gene TRBJ2-5; tentatively, D is TRBD1 or TRBD2 (5 bases each). This CDR3 spans 15 amino acids. Germline lookup yields CDR1 PRHDT and CDR2 FYEKMQ (reference sequence). Trimming stripped 2 bases from V and 5 bases from J, with 15 bases between. In DNA, the CDR3 is TGTGCCAGCAGCTTAACGGGAATGGGGCGGGAGACCCAGTACTTC. It codes for CASSLTGMGRETQYF. The variable domain in full, completed from reference TRBV13 and TRBJ2-5, reads AAGVIQSPRHLIKEKRETATLKCYPIPRHDTVYWYQQGPGQDPQFLISFYEKMQSDKGSIPDRFSAQQFSDYHSELNMSSLELGDSALYFCASSLTGMGRETQYFGPGTRLLVL.

The chain combines TRBV5-4 with TRBJ1-2; D is possibly TRBD1 (6 bases). CDR1 and CDR2 (germline): SGHNT, YYREEE (reference sequence). V lost 2 bases and J lost 2, with 19 bases in between. This CDR3 has 17 residues. For the CDR3, the DNA is TGTGCCAGCAGCTTATCAGGGGTTGCAGGGAAAAACTATGGCTACACCTTC. Protein product: CASSLSGVAGKNYGYTF. Full variable domain (missing parts from reference TRBV5-4 and TRBJ1-2): ETGVTQSPTHLIKTRGQQVTLRCSSQSGHNTVSWYQQALGQGPQFIFQYYREEENGRGNFPPRFSGLQFPNYSSELNVNALELDDSALYLCASSLSGVAGKNYGYTFGSGTRLTVV.

The J gene is TRBJ2-1, the V gene TRBV4-1, with D perhaps TRBD2 (6 bases). The CDR3 is 17 amino acids. Germline values: CDR1 MGHRA, CDR2 YSYEKL. V was cut by 0 bases and J by 4 bases, with 16 bases left in between. CDR3 sequence: CASSQDPSGLLYNEQFF. DNA for the CDR3: TGCGCCAGCAGCCAAGATCCTTCGGGACTGCTTTACAATGAGCAGTTCTTC.

This rearrangement joins TRBV2 to TRBJ2-4; 9 bases fit TRBD1. Germline V lookup: CDR1 SNHLY, CDR2 FYNNEI. The V gene end was trimmed by 6 bases and the J gene end by 0 bases; junction bases not matched to a gene: 12. CDR3 length: 18 residues. The DNA for the CDR3 is TGTGCCAGCAGGGCCGGGACAGGGCATAATATAGCCAAAAACATTCAGTACTTC. Translation gives CASRAGTGHNIAKNIQYF. Together with reference TRBV2 and TRBJ2-4, the CDR3 gives the full variable domain: EPEVTQTPSHQVTQMGQEVILRCVPISNHLYFYWYRQILGQKVEFLVSFYNNEISEKSEIFDDQFSVERPDGSNFTLKIRSTKLEDSAMYFCASRAGTGHNIAKNIQYFGAGTRLSVL.

This clone was recorded once. The chain couples TRBV4-1 to TRBJ2-2; D gene ambiguous. The CDR3 consists of 15 residues. V dropped 6 bases and J dropped 0 bases, with 11 bases sitting between them. Germline CDR1 reads MGHRA; CDR2 reads YSYEKL. The CDR3 sequence is CASSPSQTNTGELFF. CDR3 nucleotides: TGCGCCAGCAGTCCCTCTCAGACGAACACCGGGGAGCTGTTTTTT.

The CDR3 coding sequence is TGTGCCAGTAGTACCCTCCCCCCCCGGTCTTTCCAGCCCCAGCATTTT. This translates into CASSTLPPRSFQPQHF. V is TRBV19 and J is TRBJ1-5; D unclear. The V gene lost 4 bases and the J gene lost 7 bases, with 20 bases spanning the gap. Per germline, CDR1 LNHDA and CDR2 SQIVND (reference sequence). The CDR3 has 16 residues. The entire variable domain, with the rest obtained from reference TRBV19 and TRBJ1-5, is as follows: DGGITQSPKYLFRKEGQNVTLSCEQNLNHDAMYWYRQDPGQGLRLIYYSQIVNDFQKGDIAEGYSVSREKKESFPLTVTSAQKNPTAFYLCASSTLPPRSFQPQHFGDGTRLSIL.

The chain uses TRBV13 and TRBJ2-5; 12 nucleotides match TRBD2. Germline V gene lookup returns CDR1 PRHDT and CDR2 FYEKMQ (reference sequence). CDR3 length: 13 residues. V trimming: 10 bases; J trimming: 6 bases; junction bases outside the gene matches: 6. The CDR3 loop reads CATSLAGGKTQYF. The CDR3 DNA sequence: TGTGCCACCTCACTAGCGGGGGGCAAGACCCAGTACTTC.

The DNA for the CDR3 is TGTGCCAGCAGTGAGCCTGGGCTTAGGAACAATGAGCAGTTCTTC. This translates into CASSEPGLRNNEQFF. V and J are TRBV2 and TRBJ2-1; D is uncertain. From germline, CDR1 is SNHLY and CDR2 FYNNEI. V lost 3 bases, J lost 5 bases, and 14 bases lay in between. This CDR3 spans 15 amino acids.

V gene TRBV9 combines with J gene TRBJ2-7; D ambiguous. V was cut by 4 bases and J by 0 bases, with 8 bases left in between. Germline V gives CDR1 SGDLS, CDR2 YYNGEE. The CDR3 has 13 residues. The CDR3 is CASSIESSYEQYF. CDR3 DNA: TGTGCCAGCAGCATTGAGAGCTCCTACGAGCAGTACTTC. The full variable domain, its missing parts supplied by reference TRBV9 and TRBJ2-7, is DSGVTQTPKHLITATGQRVTLRCSPRSGDLSVYWYQQSLDQGLQFLIQYYNGEERAKGNILERFSAQQFPDLHSELNLSSLELGDSALYFCASSIESSYEQYFGPGTRLTVT.

This clone was detected once. The CDR3 bases are TGTGCCAGCAGTTTAAGATCAGGGGGCCGAGGAGATACGCAGTATTTT. Amino acids: CASSLRSGGRGDTQYF. This chain uses TRBV28 with TRBJ2-3; 8 bases map to TRBD1. V lost 2 bases to trimming and J lost 5 bases; unmatched junction nucleotides: 9. There are 16 residues in the CDR3. Germline values: CDR1 MDHEN, CDR2 SYDVKM. Supplemented by reference TRBV28 and TRBJ2-3, the full variable domain reads DVKVTQSSRYLVKRTGEKVFLECVQDMDHENMFWYRQDPGLGLRLIYFSYDVKMKEKGDIPEGYSVSREKKERFSLILESASTNQTSMYLCASSLRSGGRGDTQYFGPGTRLTVL.